These T cell receptor beta chains were read from a single sample in a study of vaccination and CD4 T cells after COVID-19. No antigen is known for these receptors. TCRdb re-called the PCR reads through MiXCR, storing one row per CDR3 protein. The sample holds roughly 18,000 distinct CDR3 sequences, about two fifths seen once. The sequenced sample was CD4+ T cells from blood, cultured in vitro, obtained after SARS-CoV-2 vaccination. The receptors were gathered from a human donor who had recovered from COVID-19. CDR3s include the opening cysteine and the closing phenylalanine or tryptophan. The order of the fields is V gene, D gene, J gene, clone size, CDR3 DNA, CDR3 protein. The D gene is left open where the match is weak. A row's size may be missing; if present it is once, few, many or a size class.

TRBV6-1,NA,TRBJ2-2,NA,TGTGCCAGCAGACGGCCGGGGGACCGCGGGGAGCTGTTTTTT,CASRRPGDRGELFF
TRBV5-1,TRBD2,TRBJ2-7,NA,TGCGCCAGCAGCTACGGACTAGCGGGAGGTCACAACTACGAGCAGTACTTC,CASSYGLAGGHNYEQYF
TRBV7-2,NA,TRBJ1-1,NA,TGTGCCAGCAGCTCCTGGACAGCCAACACTGAAGCTTTCTTT,CASSSWTANTEAFF
TRBV4-1,TRBD1,TRBJ1-3,NA,TGCGCCAGCAGCCCAGGGGGTGCCGAATACACCATATATTTT,CASSPGGAEYTIYF
TRBV25-1,TRBD1,TRBJ1-1,NA,TGTGCCAGCAGTGCACAGGGGCGGTCGGCTGAAGCTTTCTTT,CASSAQGRSAEAFF
TRBV10-3,TRBD1,TRBJ1-2,NA,TGTGCGTCCGGGGGGGGGACAGACAACTATGGCTACACCTTC,CASGGGTDNYGYTF
TRBV27,NA,TRBJ2-3,few,TGTGCCAGCAGTCCCCCCTGGTCTAGCAGTACAGATACGCAGTATTTT,CASSPPWSSSTDTQYF
TRBV10-2,TRBD1,TRBJ1-6,few,TGCGCCAGCAGCGAACAGGGGGCTAATTCACCCCTCCACTTT,CASSEQGANSPLHF
TRBV5-1,NA,TRBJ2-7,few,TGCGCCAGCAGCTTAAACAGCTACGAGCAGTACTTC,CASSLNSYEQYF
TRBV7-2,NA,TRBJ2-1,NA,TGTGCCAGCAGCTTAGCTCGGGCCTCCTACAATGAGCAGTTCTTC,CASSLARASYNEQFF
TRBV19,TRBD1,TRBJ1-2,few,TGTGCCAGTAGTCAACAGGGGATTGAGGATGGCTACACCTTC,CASSQQGIEDGYTF
TRBV20-1,NA,TRBJ1-2,few,TGCAGTGCTAAAGTAGTGACTAACTATGGCTACACCTTC,CSAKVVTNYGYTF
TRBV6-2/TRBV6-3,TRBD2,TRBJ2-5,few,TGTGCCAGCAGTGTCGGACTAGCGGGACGTCAAGAGACCCAGTACTTC,CASSVGLAGRQETQYF
TRBV7-2,TRBD2,TRBJ2-1,NA,TGTGCCAGCAGGACACCGGGACTAATCTACAATGAGCAGTTCTTC,CASRTPGLIYNEQFF
TRBV19,TRBD1,TRBJ1-5,few,TGTGCCAGTAGTATGGACAGGGGAGCAAATCAGCCCCAGCATTTT,CASSMDRGANQPQHF
TRBV4-3,NA,TRBJ1-2,NA,TGCGCCAGCAGCCAAGACGCCACCCCCTCTGTATATGGCTACACCTTC,CASSQDATPSVYGYTF
TRBV15,NA,TRBJ1-6,few,TGTGCCACCAGCAGAGATCAAGGCGGAGATTCACCCCTCCACTTT,CATSRDQGGDSPLHF
TRBV27,TRBD2,TRBJ2-7,NA,TGTGCCAGCAAGGGACTAGCGGGTACTGACTACGAGCAGTACTTC,CASKGLAGTDYEQYF
TRBV6-5,TRBD1,TRBJ1-5,NA,TGTGCCGGCAGTTACGTGACAGGGGATCAGCCCCAGCATTTT,CAGSYVTGDQPQHF
TRBV24-1,TRBD1,TRBJ2-5,NA,TGTGCCACCAGTGACTCCCGGACAGGGATTATAGGAGAGACCCAGTACTTC,CATSDSRTGIIGETQYF
TRBV28,TRBD1,TRBJ1-2,NA,TGTGCCAGCAGTTCCAATACGCGACAGGGGTTCTATGGCTACACCTTC,CASSSNTRQGFYGYTF
TRBV4-2,TRBD2,TRBJ2-5,NA,TGTGCCAGCAGCCAAGGAGGCGGGGGGACTCAAGAGACCCAGTACTTC,CASSQGGGGTQETQYF
TRBV6-2/TRBV6-3,TRBD1,TRBJ1-2,NA,TGTGCCAGCATCTCAGGGGGCACGAGCTACACCTTC,CASISGGTSYTF
TRBV11-2,NA,TRBJ1-6,few,TGTGCCAGCAGCTCAGGACAGCGCGGGGACTCACCCCTCCACTTT,CASSSGQRGDSPLHF
TRBV20-1,NA,TRBJ2-5,NA,TGCAGTGCTACTCCGGGACTTAAAGAGACCCAGTACTTC,CSATPGLKETQYF
TRBV20-1,NA,TRBJ1-5,few,TGCAGTGCGGGGGACGGCGGCAATCAGCCCCAGCATTTT,CSAGDGGNQPQHF
TRBV27,TRBD2,TRBJ2-3,NA,TGTGCCAGCAGTTCCGCGGGGGGAACAGATACGCAGTATTTT,CASSSAGGTDTQYF